This TCR beta chain was sequenced during a study of T cell repertoires in ileal Crohn's disease. Trimming removed 4 bases from V and 5 bases from J; junction bases left unmatched: 2. From germline, CDR1 is KGHSH and CDR2 LQKENI. The CDR3 loop spans 13 amino acids. Measured with immunoSEQ multiplex PCR; TCRdb has only the in-frame clones, and not every one. The sample lists some 8,200 clones, roughly 95% occurring once. Material for sequencing was ileal tissue. The TCR originated in an adult with Crohn's disease. V and J are TRBV18 and TRBJ1-1; 9 positions agree with TRBD1. CDR3 nucleotides: TGTGCCAGCTCACGACAGGGGGGAACTGAAGCTTTCTTT. Translation gives CASSRQGGTEAFF.